This T cell receptor beta chain is from a study of blood T cell repertoires in COVID-19. Across the study: Sources were T cells, B-cell-depleted T cells, or PBMCs; the material itself was cDNA or gDNA.

Study processing details: Reference gene primer amplification yielded estimated nucleated cell counts. Libraries were prepared by immunoSEQ multiplex PCR; TCRdb keeps only in-frame clonotypes and omits some of them. V, J and clone size derive from that table, while D and trimming were established from the DNA sequence. The sample has approximately 65,000 clones; approximately 79% are singletons. The receptor comes from a woman of 80 years or more with active or convalescent COVID-19. Material: peripheral blood.

The CDR3: CASSDGQGLNTEAFF. The CDR3 DNA sequence: TGCGCCAGCAGCGACGGACAGGGACTGAACACTGAAGCTTTCTTT. The J gene is TRBJ1-1, the V gene TRBV5-1; TRBD1 agrees at 8 bases. Germline-derived CDR1 and CDR2 are SGHRS and YFSETQ. Germline trimming cut 4 bases from V and 0 bases from J; bases unmatched to any gene: 5. The CDR3 has 15 amino acids.